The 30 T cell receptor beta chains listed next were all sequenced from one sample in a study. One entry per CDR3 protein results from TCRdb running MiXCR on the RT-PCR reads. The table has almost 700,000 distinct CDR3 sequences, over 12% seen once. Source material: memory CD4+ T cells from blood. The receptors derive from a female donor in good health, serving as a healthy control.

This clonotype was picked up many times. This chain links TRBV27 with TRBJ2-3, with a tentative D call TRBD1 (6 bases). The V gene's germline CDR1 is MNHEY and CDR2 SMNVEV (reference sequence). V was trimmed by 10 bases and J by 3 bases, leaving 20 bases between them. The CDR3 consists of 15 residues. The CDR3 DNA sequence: TGTGCCACCAGCCGCACAGGGCAACTGACAGATACGCAGTATTTT. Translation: CATSRTGQLTDTQYF.

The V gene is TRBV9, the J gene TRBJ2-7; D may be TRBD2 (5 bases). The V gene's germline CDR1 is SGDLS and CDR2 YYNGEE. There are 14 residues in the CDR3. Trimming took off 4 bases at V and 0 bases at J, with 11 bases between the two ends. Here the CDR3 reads CASSQTGSSYEQYF. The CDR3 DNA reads TGTGCCAGCAGCCAAACGGGGAGCTCCTACGAGCAGTACTTC. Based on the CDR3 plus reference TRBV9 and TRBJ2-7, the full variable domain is DSGVTQTPKHLITATGQRVTLRCSPRSGDLSVYWYQQSLDQGLQFLIQYYNGEERAKGNILERFSAQQFPDLHSELNLSSLELGDSALYFCASSQTGSSYEQYFGPGTRLTVT.

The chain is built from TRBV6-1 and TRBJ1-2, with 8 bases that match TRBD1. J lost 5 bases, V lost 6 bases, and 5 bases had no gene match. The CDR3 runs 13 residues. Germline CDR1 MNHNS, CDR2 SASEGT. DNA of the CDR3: TGTGCCAGCAGGGGGACAGGACAATATGGCTACACCTTC. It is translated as CASRGTGQYGYTF.

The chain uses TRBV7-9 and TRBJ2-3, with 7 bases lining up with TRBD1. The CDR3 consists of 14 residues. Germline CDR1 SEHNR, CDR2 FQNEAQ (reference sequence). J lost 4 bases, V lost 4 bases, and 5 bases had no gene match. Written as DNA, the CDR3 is TGTGCCAGCAGCTCGGACAGGTACTCAGATACGCAGTATTTT. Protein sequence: CASSSDRYSDTQYF.

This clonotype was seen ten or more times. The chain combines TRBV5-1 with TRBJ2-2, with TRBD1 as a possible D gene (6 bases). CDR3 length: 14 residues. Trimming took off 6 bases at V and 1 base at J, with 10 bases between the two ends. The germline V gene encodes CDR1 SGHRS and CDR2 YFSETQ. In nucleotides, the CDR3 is TGCGCCAGCACCGAGACAGGGAACACCGGGGAGCTGTTTTTT. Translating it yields CASTETGNTGELFF.

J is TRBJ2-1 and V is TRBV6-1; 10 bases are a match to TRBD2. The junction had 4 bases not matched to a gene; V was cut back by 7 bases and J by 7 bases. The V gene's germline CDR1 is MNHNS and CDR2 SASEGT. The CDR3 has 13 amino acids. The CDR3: CASTSSGRNEQFF. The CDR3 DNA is TGTGCCAGCACGTCTAGCGGGAGAAATGAGCAGTTCTTC.

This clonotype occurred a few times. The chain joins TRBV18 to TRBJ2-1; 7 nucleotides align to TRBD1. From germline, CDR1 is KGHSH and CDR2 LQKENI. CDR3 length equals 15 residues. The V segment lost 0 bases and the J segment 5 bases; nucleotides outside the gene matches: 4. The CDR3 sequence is CASSPPAGTDNEQFF. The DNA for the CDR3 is TGTGCCAGCTCACCACCAGCCGGGACAGACAATGAGCAGTTCTTC. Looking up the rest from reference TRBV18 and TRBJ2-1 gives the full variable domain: NAGVMQNPRHLVRRRGQEARLRCSPMKGHSHVYWYRQLPEEGLKFMVYLQKENIIDESGMPKERFSAEFPKEGPSILRIQQVVRGDSAAYFCASSPPAGTDNEQFFGPGTRLTVL.

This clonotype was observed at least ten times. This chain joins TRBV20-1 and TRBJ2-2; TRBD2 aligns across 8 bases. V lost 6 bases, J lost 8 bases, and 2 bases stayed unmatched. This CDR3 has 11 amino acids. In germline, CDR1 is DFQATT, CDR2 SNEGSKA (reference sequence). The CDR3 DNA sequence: TGCAGTGCAAGACTAGCGGGGGAGCTGTTTTTT. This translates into CSARLAGELFF.

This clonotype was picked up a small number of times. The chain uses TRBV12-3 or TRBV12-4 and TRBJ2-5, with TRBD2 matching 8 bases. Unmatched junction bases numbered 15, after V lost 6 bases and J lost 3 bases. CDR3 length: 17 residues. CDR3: CASSSYGLAGFKETQYF. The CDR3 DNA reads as TGTGCCAGCAGCTCTTACGGACTAGCCGGGTTCAAAGAGACCCAGTACTTC.

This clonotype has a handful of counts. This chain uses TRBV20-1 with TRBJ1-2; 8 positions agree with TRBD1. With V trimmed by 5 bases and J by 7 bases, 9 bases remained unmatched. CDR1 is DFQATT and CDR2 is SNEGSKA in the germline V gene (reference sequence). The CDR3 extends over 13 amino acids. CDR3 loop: CSAEQGGVVGYTF. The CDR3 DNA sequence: TGCAGTGCTGAACAGGGGGGAGTGGTTGGCTACACCTTC.

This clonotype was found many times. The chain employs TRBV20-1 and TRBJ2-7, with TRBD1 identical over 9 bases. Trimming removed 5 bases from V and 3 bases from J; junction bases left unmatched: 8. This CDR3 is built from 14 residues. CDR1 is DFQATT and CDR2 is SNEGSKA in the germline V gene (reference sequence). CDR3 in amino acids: CSAGTGFSDYEQYF. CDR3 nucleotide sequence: TGCAGTGCTGGGACAGGGTTTTCGGACTACGAGCAGTACTTC.

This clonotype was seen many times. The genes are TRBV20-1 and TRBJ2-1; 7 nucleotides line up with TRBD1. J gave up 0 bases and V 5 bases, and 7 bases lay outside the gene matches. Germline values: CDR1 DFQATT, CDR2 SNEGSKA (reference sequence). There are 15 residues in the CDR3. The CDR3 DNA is TGCAGTGCTCGCCTGGGACAGAGCTCCTACAATGAGCAGTTCTTC. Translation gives CSARLGQSSYNEQFF.

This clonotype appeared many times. The DNA for the CDR3 is TGTGCCAGCCTTTTAGCGGGAGGCCCGGTTACGCAGTATTTT. Translation: CASLLAGGPVTQYF. This chain joins TRBV2 and TRBJ2-3, with 10 bases matching TRBD2. Unmatched junction bases numbered 10, after V lost 8 bases and J lost 8 bases. CDR3 length equals 14 residues. Germline V lookup: CDR1 SNHLY, CDR2 FYNNEI. The complete variable domain, with remaining parts taken from reference TRBV2 and TRBJ2-3, reads EPEVTQTPSHQVTQMGQEVILRCVPISNHLYFYWYRQILGQKVEFLVSFYNNEISEKSEIFDDQFSVERPDGSNFTLKIRSTKLEDSAMYFCASLLAGGPVTQYFGPGTRLTVL.

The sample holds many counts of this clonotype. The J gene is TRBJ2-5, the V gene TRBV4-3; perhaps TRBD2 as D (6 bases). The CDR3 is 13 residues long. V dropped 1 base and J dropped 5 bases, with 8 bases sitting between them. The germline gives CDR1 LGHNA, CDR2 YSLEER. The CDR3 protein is CASSQGRGETQYF. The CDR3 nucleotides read TGCGCCAGCAGCCAAGGTCGGGGGGAGACCCAGTACTTC.

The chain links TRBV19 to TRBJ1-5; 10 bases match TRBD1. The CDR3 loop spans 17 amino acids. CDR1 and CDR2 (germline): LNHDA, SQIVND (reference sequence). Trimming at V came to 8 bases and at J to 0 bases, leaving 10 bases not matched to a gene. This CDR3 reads CASARDRGFLSNQPQHF. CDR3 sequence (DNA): TGTGCCAGTGCCCGGGACAGGGGCTTTCTTAGCAATCAGCCCCAGCATTTT.

CDR3 amino acids: CASSVGGTQENIQYF. DNA of the CDR3: TGTGCCAGCAGCGTAGGTGGGACCCAAGAAAACATTCAGTACTTC. The chain combines TRBV9 with TRBJ2-4; TRBD1 or TRBD2 may be the D gene (5 bases each). Trimming left V 0 bases short and J 5 bases short, with 12 bases between. In germline, CDR1 is SGDLS, CDR2 YYNGEE. The CDR3 has 15 amino acids. The entire variable domain, with the rest obtained from reference TRBV9 and TRBJ2-4, is as follows: DSGVTQTPKHLITATGQRVTLRCSPRSGDLSVYWYQQSLDQGLQFLIQYYNGEERAKGNILERFSAQQFPDLHSELNLSSLELGDSALYFCASSVGGTQENIQYFGAGTRLSVL.

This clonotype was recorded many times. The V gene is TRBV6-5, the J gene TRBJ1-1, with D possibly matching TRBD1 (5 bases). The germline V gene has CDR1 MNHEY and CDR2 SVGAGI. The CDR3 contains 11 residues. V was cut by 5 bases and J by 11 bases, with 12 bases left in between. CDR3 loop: CASSRDSRAFF. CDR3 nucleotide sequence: TGTGCCAGCAGTAGAGACAGCCGGGCTTTCTTT.

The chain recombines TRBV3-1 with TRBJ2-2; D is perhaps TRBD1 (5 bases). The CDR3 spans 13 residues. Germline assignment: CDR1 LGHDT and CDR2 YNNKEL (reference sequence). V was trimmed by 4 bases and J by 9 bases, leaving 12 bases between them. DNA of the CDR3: TGTGCCAGCAGCCCTAACTGGGGCCGGGAGCTGTTTTTT. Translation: CASSPNWGRELFF.

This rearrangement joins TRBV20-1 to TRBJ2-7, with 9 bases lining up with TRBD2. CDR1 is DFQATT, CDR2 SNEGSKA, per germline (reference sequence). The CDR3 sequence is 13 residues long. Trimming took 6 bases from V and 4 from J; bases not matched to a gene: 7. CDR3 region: CSAQVAGAYEQYF. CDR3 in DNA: TGCAGTGCCCAGGTAGCGGGAGCGTACGAGCAGTACTTC.

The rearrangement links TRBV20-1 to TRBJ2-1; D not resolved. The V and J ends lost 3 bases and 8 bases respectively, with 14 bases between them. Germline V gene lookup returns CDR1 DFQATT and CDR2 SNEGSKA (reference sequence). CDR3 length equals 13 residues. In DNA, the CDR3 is TGCAGTGCTAGCGGTCCCTCCATCGATGAGCAGTTCTTC. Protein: CSASGPSIDEQFF.

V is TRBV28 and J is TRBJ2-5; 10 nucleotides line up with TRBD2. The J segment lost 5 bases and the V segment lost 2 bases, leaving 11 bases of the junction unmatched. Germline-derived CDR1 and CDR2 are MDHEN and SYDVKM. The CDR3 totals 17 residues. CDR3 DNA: TGTGCCAGCAGTTTAATCCCCGCTAGCGGGAGCTCGGAGACCCAGTACTTC. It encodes CASSLIPASGSSETQYF.

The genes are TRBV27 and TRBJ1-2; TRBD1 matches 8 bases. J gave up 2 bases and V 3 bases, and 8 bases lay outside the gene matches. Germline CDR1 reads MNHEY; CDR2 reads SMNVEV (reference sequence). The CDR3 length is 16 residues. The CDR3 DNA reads TGTGCCAGCAGTTTGCGGACAGGGAGCCTCAACTATGGCTACACCTTC. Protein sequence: CASSLRTGSLNYGYTF.

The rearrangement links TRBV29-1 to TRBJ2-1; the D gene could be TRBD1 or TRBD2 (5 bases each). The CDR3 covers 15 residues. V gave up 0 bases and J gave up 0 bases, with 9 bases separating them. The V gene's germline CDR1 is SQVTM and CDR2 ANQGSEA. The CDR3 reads CSVEEGVHSYNEQFF. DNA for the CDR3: TGCAGCGTTGAAGAGGGGGTCCACTCCTACAATGAGCAGTTCTTC.

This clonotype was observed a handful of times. The CDR3 is CASSEANPPSSTVYEQYF. CDR3 bases: TGTGCCAGCAGCGAGGCGAACCCACCCTCGTCGACAGTCTACGAGCAGTACTTC. The chain carries TRBV7-9 and TRBJ2-7, with D possibly being TRBD1 (5 bases). Trimming removed 5 bases at V and 3 bases at J, with 26 bases between. The CDR3 contains 18 residues. Per germline, CDR1 SEHNR and CDR2 FQNEAQ (reference sequence). Drawing the rest from reference TRBV7-9 and TRBJ2-7, the complete variable domain is DTGVSQNPRHKITKRGQNVTFRCDPISEHNRLYWYRQTLGQGPEFLTYFQNEAQLEKSRLLSDRFSAERPKGSFSTLEIQRTEQGDSAMYLCASSEANPPSSTVYEQYFGPGTRLTVT.

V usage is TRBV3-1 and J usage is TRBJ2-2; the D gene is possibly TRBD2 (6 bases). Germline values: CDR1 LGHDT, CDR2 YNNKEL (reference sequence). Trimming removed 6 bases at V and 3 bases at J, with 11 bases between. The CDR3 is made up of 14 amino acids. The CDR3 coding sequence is TGTGCCAGCAGTCGCGGGACTTACACCGGGGAGCTGTTTTTT. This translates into CASSRGTYTGELFF. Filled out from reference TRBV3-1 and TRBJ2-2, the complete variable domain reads DTAVSQTPKYLVTQMGNDKSIKCEQNLGHDTMYWYKQDSKKFLKIMFSYNNKELIINETVPNRFSPKSPDKAHLNLHINSLELGDSAVYFCASSRGTYTGELFFGEGSRLTVL.

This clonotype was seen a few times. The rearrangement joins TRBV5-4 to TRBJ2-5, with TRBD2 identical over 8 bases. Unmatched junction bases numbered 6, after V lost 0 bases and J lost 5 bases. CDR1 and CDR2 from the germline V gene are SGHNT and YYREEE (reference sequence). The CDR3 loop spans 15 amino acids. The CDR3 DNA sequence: TGTGCCAGCAGCTTGGCGGGGGGGAACGGTGAGACCCAGTACTTC. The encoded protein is CASSLAGGNGETQYF.

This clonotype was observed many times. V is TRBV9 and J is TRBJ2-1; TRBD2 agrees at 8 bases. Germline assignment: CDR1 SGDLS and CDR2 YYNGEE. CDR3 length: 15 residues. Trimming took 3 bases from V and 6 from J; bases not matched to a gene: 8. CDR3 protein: CASSARPGGGNEQFF. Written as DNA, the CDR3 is TGTGCCAGCAGCGCCCGTCCCGGGGGGGGCAATGAGCAGTTCTTC.

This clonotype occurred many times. The CDR3 here is CASSLSGGTPDTQYF. The CDR3 region has the DNA TGCGCCAGCAGCCTCTCGGGGGGCACTCCAGATACGCAGTATTTT. J is TRBJ2-3 and V is TRBV4-3; the D gene is possibly TRBD2 (7 bases). With 4 bases removed from V and 4 bases from J, the gap between germline ends came to 15 bases. The CDR3 consists of 15 residues. Germline assignment: CDR1 LGHNA and CDR2 YSLEER.

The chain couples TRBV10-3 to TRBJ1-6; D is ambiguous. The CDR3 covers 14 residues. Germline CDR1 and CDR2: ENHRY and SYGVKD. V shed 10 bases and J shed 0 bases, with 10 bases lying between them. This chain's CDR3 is CATYSSSYNSPLHF. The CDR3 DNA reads TGTGCCACCTACAGCAGCTCCTATAATTCACCCCTCCACTTT.

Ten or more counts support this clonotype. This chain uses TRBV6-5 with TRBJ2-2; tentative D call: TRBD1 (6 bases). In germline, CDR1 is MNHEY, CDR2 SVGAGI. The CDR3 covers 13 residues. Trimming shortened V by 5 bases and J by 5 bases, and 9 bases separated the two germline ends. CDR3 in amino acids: CASSKRGTGELFF. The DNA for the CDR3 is TGTGCCAGCAGTAAAAGGGGGACCGGGGAGCTGTTTTTT.